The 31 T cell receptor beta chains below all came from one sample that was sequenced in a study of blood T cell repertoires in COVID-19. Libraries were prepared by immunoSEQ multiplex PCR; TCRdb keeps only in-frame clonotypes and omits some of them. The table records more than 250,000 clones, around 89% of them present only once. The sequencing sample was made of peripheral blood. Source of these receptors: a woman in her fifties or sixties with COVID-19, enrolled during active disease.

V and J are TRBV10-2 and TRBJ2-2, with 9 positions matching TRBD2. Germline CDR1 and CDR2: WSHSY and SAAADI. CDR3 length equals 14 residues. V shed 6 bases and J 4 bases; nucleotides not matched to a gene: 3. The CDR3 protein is CASRPGLATGELFF. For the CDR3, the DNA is TGCGCCAGCAGACCGGGACTAGCCACCGGGGAGCTGTTTTTT.

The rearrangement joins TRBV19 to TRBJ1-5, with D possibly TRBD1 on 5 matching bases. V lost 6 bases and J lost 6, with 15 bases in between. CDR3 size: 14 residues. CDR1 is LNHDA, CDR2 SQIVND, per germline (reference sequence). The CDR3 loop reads CASRIRGGGQPQHF. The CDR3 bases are TGTGCCAGTAGGATACGGGGCGGGGGTCAGCCCCAGCATTTT.

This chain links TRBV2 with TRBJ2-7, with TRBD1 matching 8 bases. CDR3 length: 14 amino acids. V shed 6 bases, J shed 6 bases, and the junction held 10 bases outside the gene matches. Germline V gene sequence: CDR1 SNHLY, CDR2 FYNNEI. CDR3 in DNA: TGTGCCAGCAGAGTGGACAGGGTAACAGGCGAGCAGTACTTC. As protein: CASRVDRVTGEQYF.

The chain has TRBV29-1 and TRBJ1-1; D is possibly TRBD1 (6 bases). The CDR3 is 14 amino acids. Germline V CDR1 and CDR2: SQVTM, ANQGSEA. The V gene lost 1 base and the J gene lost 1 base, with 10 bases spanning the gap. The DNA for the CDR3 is TGCAGCGTTGAAGTTGGGACAACGAACACTGAAGCTTTCTTT. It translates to CSVEVGTTNTEAFF.

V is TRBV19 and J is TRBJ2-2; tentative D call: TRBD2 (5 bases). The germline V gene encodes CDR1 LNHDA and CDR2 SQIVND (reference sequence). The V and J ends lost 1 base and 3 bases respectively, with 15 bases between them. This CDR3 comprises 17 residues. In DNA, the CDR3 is TGTGCCAGTAGTATAGTGCCGACCGAGGAGGACACCGGGGAGCTGTTTTTT. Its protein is CASSIVPTEEDTGELFF.

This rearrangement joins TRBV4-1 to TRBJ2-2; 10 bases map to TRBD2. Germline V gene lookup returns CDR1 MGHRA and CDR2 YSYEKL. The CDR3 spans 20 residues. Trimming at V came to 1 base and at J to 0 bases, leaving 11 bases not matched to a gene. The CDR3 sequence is CASSQVLAGEERANTGELFF. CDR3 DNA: TGCGCCAGCAGCCAAGTTCTAGCGGGAGAAGAGAGGGCGAACACCGGGGAGCTGTTTTTT.

Here the CDR3 reads CASSPNRNLFSGELFF. In DNA, the CDR3 is TGTGCCAGCAGTCCAAACAGGAACCTCTTTTCCGGGGAGCTGTTTTTT. V and J are TRBV27 and TRBJ2-2; D possibly corresponds to TRBD1 (5 bases). Germline V lookup: CDR1 MNHEY, CDR2 SMNVEV (reference sequence). The CDR3 contains 16 residues. Trimming took off 5 bases at V and 6 bases at J, with 19 bases between the two ends.

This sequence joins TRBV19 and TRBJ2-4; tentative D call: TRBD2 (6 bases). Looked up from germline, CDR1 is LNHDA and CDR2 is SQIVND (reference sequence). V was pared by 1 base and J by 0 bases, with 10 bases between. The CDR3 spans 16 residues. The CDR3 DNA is TGTGCCAGTAGTATAGCCCTTAGCGGAGCCAAAAACATTCAGTACTTC. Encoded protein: CASSIALSGAKNIQYF.

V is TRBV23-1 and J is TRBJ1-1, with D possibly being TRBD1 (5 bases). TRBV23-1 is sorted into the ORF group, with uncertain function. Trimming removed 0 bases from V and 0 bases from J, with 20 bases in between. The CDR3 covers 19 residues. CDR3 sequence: CASSQSKGEGWVMNTEAFF. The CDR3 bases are TGCGCCAGCAGTCAATCGAAAGGGGAGGGATGGGTTATGAACACTGAAGCTTTCTTT.

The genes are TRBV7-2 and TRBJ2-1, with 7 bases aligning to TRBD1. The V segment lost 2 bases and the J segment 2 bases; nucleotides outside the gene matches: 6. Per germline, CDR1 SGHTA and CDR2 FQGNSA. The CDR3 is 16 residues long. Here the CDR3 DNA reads TGTGCCAGCAGCTTAATGAGGGGGCGCACCTACAATGAGCAGTTCTTC. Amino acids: CASSLMRGRTYNEQFF.

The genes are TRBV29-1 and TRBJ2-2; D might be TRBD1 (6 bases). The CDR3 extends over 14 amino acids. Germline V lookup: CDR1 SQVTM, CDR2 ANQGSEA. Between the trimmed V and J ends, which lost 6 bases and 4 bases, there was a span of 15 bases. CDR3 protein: CSVPTGMSTGELFF. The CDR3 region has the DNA TGCAGCGTGCCCACAGGGATGTCCACCGGGGAGCTGTTTTTT.

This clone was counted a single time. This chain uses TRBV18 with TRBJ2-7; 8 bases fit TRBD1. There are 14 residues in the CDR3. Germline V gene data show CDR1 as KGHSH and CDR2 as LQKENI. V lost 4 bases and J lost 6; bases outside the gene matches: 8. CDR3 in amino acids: CASSRGTGNSEQYF. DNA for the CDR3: TGTGCCAGCTCACGCGGGACAGGCAATAGCGAGCAGTACTTC.

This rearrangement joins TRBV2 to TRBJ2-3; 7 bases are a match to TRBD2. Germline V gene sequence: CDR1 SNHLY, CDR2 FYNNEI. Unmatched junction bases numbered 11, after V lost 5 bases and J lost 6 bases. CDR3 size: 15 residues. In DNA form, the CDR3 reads TGTGCCAGCAGTCCCTTAGGCGGGAGTCGGGATACGCAGTATTTT. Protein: CASSPLGGSRDTQYF.

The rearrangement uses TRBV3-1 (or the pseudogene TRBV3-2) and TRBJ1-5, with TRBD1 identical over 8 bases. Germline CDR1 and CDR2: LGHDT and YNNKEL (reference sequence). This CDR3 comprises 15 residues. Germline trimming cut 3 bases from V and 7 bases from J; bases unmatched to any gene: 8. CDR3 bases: TGTGCCAGCAGCCAGACGGGACAGGTCAGACAGCCCCAGCATTTT. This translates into CASSQTGQVRQPQHF.

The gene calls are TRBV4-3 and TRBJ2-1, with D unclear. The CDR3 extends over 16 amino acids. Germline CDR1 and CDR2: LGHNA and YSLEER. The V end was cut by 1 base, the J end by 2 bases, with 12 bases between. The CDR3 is CASSQGPGGPYNEQFF. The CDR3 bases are TGCGCCAGCAGCCAAGGGCCCGGCGGTCCCTACAATGAGCAGTTCTTC.

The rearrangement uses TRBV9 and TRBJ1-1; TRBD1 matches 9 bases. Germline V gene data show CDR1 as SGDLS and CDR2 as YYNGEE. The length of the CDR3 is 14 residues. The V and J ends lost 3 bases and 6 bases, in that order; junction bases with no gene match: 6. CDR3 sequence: CASSDPGQGAEAFF. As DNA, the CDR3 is TGTGCCAGCAGCGATCCGGGACAGGGCGCTGAAGCTTTCTTT.

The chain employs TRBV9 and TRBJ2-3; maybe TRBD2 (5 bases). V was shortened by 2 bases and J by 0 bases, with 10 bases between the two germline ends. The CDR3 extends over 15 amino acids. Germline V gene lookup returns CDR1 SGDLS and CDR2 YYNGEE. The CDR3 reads CASSVYGKSTDTQYF. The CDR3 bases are TGTGCCAGCAGCGTTTACGGGAAAAGCACAGATACGCAGTATTTT.

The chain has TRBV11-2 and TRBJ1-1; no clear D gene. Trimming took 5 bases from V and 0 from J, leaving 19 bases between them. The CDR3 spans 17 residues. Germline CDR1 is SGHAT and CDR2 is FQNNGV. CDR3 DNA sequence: TGTGCCAGCAGCCCCTTCGGGAGTCACGAATTGAACACTGAAGCTTTCTTT. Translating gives CASSPFGSHELNTEAFF.

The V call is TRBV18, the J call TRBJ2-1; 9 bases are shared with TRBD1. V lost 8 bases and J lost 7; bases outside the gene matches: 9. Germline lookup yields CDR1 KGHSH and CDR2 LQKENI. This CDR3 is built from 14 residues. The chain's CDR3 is CASVRDRATNEQFF. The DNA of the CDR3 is TGTGCCAGCGTACGGGACAGGGCGACGAATGAGCAGTTCTTC.

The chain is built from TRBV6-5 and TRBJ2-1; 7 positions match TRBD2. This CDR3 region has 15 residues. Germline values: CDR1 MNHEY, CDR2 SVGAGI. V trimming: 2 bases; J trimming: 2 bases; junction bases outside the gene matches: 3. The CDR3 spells CASSYRLAAYNEQFF. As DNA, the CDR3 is TGTGCCAGCAGTTACAGGCTAGCGGCCTACAATGAGCAGTTCTTC.

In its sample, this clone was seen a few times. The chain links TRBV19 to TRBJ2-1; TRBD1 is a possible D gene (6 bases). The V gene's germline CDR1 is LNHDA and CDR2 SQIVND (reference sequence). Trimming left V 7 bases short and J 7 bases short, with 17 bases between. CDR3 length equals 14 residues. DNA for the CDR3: TGTGCCAGTACCAAACCGGGGACACCGAATGAGCAGTTCTTC. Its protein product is CASTKPGTPNEQFF.

The chain's CDR3 is CASSSRDRNTEAFF. The DNA for the CDR3 is TGTGCCAGCAGCTCAAGGGACAGGAACACTGAAGCTTTCTTT. The J gene is TRBJ1-1, the V gene TRBV5-4, with 7 bases fitting TRBD1. Germline V gene lookup returns CDR1 SGHNT and CDR2 YYREEE (reference sequence). The CDR3 has 14 amino acids. Trimming at V came to 3 bases and at J to 1 base, leaving 3 bases not matched to a gene.

The CDR3 nucleotides are TGTGCCAGCAGCCGTGGGGGCTCGAACACCGGGGAGCTGTTTTTT. Its protein product is CASSRGGSNTGELFF. This chain uses TRBV7-9 with TRBJ2-2, with D possibly TRBD1 on 6 matching bases. The germline V and J ends were trimmed by 5 bases and 0 bases, with 10 bases remaining between them. Germline CDR1 reads SEHNR; CDR2 reads FQNEAQ (reference sequence). The CDR3 runs 15 residues.

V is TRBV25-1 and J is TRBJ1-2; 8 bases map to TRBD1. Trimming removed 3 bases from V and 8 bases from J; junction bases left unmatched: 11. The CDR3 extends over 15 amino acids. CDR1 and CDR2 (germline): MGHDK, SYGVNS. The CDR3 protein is CASSEAGGRLRGYTF. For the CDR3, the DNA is TGTGCCAGCAGTGAGGCAGGGGGCCGTCTAAGAGGCTACACCTTC.

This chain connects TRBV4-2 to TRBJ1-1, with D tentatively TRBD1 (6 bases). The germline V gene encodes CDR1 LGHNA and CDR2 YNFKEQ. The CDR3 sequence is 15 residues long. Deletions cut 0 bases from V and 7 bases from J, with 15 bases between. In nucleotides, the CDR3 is TGTGCCAGCAGCCAAGATTGGGAGGGGGTCGGTGAAGCTTTCTTT. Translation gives CASSQDWEGVGEAFF.

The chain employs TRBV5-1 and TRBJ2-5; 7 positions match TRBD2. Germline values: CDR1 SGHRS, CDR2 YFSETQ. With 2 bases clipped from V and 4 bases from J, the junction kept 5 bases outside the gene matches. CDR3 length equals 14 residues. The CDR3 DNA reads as TGCGCCAGCAGCTTCCCGGGGGGTGGAGAGACCCAGTACTTC. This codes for CASSFPGGGETQYF.

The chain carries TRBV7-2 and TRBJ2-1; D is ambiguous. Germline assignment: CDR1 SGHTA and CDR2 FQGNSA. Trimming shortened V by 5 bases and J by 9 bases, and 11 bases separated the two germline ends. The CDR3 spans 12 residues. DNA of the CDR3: TGTGCCAGCAGCGGGCACATCTCTGAGCAGTTCTTC. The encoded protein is CASSGHISEQFF.

CDR3 in DNA: TGTGCCAGCAGTAGACAGGACTCTGGAAACACCATATATTTT. It translates to CASSRQDSGNTIYF. The chain is built from TRBV6-5 and TRBJ1-3; a possible D gene is TRBD1 (6 bases). Germline CDR1 reads MNHEY; CDR2 reads SVGAGI. V lost 5 bases and J lost 0, with 8 bases in between. The CDR3 extends over 14 amino acids.

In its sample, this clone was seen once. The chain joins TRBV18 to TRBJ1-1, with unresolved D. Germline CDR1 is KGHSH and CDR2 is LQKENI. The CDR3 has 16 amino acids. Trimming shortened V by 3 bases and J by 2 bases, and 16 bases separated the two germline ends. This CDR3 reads CASSPLLAEYNTEAFF. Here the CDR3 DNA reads TGTGCCAGCTCACCTCTTTTAGCGGAATACAACACTGAAGCTTTCTTT.

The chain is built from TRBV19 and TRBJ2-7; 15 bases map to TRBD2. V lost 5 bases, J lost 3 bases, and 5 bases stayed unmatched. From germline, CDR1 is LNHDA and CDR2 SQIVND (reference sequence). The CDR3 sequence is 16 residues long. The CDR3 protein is CASSLPGLAGGYEQYF. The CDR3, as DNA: TGTGCCAGTAGTCTCCCGGGACTAGCGGGGGGCTACGAGCAGTACTTC.

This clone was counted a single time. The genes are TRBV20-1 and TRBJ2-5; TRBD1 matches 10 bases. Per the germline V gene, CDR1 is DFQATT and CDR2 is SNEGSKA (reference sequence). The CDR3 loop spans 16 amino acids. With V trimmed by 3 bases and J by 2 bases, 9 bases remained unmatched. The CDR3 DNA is TGCAGTGCTAGTTCGACAGGGGGCGGGATACAAGAGACCCAGTACTTC. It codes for CSASSTGGGIQETQYF.